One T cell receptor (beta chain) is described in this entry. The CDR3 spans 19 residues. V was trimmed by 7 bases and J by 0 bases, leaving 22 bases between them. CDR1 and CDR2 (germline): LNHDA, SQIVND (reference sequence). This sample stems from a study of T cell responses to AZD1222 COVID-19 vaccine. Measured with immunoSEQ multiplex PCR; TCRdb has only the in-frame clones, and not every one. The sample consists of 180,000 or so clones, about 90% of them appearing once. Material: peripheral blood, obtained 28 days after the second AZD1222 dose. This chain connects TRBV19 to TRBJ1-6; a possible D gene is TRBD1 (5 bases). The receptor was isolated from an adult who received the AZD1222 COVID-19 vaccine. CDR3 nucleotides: TGTGCCAGTAAGGACAAATTCCGGGAGGGAAGCTCCTATAATTCACCCCTCCACTTT. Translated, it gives CASKDKFREGSSYNSPLHF.